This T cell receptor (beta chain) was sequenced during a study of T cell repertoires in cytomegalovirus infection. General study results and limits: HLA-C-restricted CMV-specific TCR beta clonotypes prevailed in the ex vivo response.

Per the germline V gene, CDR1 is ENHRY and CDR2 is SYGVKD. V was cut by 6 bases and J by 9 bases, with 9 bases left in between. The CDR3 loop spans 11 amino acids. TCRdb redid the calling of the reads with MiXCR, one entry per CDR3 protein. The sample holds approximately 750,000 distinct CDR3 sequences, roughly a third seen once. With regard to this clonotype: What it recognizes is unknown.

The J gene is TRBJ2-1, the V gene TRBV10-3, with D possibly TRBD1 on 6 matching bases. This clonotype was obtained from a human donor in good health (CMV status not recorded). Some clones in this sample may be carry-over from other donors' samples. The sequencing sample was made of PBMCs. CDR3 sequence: CAIRGQREQFF. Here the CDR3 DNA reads TGTGCCATCAGAGGACAGCGTGAGCAGTTCTTC.